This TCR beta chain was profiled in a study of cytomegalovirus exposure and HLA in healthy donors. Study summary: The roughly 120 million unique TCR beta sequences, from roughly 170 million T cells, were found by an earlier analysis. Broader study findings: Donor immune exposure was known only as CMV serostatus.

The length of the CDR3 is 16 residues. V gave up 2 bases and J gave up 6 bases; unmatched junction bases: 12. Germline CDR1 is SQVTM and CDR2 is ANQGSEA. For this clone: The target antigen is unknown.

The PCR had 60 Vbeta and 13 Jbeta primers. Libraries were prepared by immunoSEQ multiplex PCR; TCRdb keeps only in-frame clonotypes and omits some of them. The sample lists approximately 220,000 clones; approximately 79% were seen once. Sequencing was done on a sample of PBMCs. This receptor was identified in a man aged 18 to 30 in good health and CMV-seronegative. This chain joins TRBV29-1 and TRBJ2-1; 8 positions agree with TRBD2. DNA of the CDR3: TGCAGCGTTGAATCCTTATTAGCGGGAACAAGCAATGAGCAGTTCTTC. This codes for CSVESLLAGTSNEQFF.